This TCR beta chain was recorded in a study of T cells in Graves' hyperthyroidism and ophthalmopathy. The V end lost 0 bases, the J end lost 6 bases, and 9 bases lay between the germline ends. The germline CDR1 and CDR2 sequences are SGDLS and YYNGEE. The CDR3 has 14 residues. The table lists this clonotype with a few counts. The study defined stable Graves' hyperthyroidism as no ophthalmopathy progression within 18 months. The source material, RNA transcripts, was used to amplify TCR beta CDR3 regions. Primed by the HTBI set, a first-round RT-PCR was run on the TCR CDR3. TCRdb redid the calling of the multiplex PCR reads with MiXCR, one entry per CDR3 protein. The table has approximately 530,000 distinct CDR3 sequences, 15% to 20% seen once.

Specimen: blood. The V and J genes are TRBV9 and TRBJ1-4; no reliable D call. This TCR was sampled from a woman aged 18-35 years with Graves' hyperthyroidism. The CDR3 is CASSVGPGDEKLFF. As DNA, the CDR3 is TGTGCCAGCAGCGTAGGCCCGGGAGATGAAAAACTGTTTTTT.